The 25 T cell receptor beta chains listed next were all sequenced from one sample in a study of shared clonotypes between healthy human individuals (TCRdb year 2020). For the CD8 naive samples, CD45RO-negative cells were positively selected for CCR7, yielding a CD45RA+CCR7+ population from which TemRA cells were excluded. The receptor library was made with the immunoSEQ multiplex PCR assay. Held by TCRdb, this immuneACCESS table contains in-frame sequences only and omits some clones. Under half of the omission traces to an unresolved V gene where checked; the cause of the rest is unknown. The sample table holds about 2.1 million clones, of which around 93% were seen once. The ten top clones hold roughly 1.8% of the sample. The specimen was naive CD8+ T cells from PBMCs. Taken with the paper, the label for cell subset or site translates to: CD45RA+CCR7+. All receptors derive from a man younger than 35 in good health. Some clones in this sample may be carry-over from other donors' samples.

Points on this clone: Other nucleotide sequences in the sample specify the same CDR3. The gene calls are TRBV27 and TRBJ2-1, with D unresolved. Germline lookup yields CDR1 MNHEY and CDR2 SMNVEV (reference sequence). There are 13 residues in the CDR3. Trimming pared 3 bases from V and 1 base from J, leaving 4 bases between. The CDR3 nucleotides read TGTGCCAGCAGTTTTTTTTCCTACAATGAGCAGTTCTTC. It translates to CASSFFSYNEQFF.

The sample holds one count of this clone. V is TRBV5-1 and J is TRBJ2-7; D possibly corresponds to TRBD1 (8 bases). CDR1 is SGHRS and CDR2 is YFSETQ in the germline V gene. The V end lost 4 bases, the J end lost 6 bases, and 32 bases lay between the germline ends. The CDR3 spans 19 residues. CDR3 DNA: TGCGCCAGCAGCAGAGGGCTTTACCCAGGGGGCGGGAGAGAGTTCGAGCAGTACTTC. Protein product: CASSRGLYPGGGREFEQYF.

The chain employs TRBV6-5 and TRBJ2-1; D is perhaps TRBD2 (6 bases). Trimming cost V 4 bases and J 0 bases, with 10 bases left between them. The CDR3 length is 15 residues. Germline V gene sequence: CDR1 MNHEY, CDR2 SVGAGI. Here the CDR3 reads CASSSTTSSYNEQFF. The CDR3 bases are TGTGCCAGCAGTTCGACGACTAGCTCCTACAATGAGCAGTTCTTC.

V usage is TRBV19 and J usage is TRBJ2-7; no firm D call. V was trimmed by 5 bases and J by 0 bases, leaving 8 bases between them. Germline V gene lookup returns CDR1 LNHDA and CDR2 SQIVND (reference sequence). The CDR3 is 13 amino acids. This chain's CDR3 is CASSDQSSYEQYF. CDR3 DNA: TGTGCCAGTAGTGACCAGAGCTCCTACGAGCAGTACTTC.

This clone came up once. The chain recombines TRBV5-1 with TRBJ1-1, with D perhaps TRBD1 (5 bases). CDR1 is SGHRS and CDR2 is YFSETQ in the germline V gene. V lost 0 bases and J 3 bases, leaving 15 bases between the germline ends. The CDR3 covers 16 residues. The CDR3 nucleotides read TGCGCCAGCAGCTTGGCCAGGGTCCTCGGGGACACTGAAGCTTTCTTT. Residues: CASSLARVLGDTEAFF.

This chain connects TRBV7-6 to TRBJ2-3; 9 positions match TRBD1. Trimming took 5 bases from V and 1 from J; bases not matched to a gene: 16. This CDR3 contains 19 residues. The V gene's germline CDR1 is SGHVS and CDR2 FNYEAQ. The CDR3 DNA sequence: TGTGCCAGCAGCCGGTTGGTAGGACAGGGGTTGGAGGGCACAGATACGCAGTATTTT. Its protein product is CASSRLVGQGLEGTDTQYF.

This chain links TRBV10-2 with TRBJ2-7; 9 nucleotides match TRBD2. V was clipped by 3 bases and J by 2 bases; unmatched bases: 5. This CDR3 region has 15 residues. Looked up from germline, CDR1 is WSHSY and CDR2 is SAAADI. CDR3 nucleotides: TGCGCCAGCAGTGATCCTAGCGGGGTCGCCTACGAGCAGTACTTC. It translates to CASSDPSGVAYEQYF.

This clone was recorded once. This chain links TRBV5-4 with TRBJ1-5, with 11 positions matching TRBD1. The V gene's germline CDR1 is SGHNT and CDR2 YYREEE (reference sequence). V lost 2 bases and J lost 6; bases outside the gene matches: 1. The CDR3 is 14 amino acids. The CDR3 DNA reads TGTGCCAGCAGCTTCGGGACAGGGGGTCAGCCCCAGCATTTT. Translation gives CASSFGTGGQPQHF.

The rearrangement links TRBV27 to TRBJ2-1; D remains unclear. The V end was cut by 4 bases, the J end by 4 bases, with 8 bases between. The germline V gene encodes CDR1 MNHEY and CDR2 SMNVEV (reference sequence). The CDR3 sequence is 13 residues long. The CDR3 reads CASSWEGYNEQFF. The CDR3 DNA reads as TGTGCCAGCAGTTGGGAAGGGTACAATGAGCAGTTCTTC.

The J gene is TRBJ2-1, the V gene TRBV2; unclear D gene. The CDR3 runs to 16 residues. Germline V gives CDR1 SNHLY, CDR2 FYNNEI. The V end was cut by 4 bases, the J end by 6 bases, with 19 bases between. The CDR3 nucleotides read TGTGCCAGCAGTGTAGGCGCGATAGCTCCCCCCAATGAGCAGTTCTTC. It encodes CASSVGAIAPPNEQFF.

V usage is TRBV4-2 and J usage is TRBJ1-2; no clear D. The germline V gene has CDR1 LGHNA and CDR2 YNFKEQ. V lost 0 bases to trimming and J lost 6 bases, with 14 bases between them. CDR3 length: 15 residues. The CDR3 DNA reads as TGTGCCAGCAGCCAAGATGGAGGGCTGGGTGATGGCTACACCTTC. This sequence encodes CASSQDGGLGDGYTF.

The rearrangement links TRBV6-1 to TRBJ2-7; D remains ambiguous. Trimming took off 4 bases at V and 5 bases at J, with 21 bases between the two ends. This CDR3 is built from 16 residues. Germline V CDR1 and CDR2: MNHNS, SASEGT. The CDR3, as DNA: TGTGCCAGCAGTGGGCAGTCTCCCCATAGGATCCACGAGCAGTACTTC. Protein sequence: CASSGQSPHRIHEQYF.

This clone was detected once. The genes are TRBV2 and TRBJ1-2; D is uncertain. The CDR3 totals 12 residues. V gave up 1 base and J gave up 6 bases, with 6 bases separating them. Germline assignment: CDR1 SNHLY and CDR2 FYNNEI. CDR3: CASSEGSHGYTF. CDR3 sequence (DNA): TGTGCCAGCAGTGAAGGTAGTCATGGCTACACCTTC.

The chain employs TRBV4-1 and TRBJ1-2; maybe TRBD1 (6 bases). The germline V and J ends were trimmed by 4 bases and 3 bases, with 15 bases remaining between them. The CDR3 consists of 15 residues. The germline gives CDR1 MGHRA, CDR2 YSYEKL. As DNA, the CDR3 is TGCGCCAGCAGCCTCGAACGGGGGGCTCACTATGGCTACACCTTC. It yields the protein CASSLERGAHYGYTF.

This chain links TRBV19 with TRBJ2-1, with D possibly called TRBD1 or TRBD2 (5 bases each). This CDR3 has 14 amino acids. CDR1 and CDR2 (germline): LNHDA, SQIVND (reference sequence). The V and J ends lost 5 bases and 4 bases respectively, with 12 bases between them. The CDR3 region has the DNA TGTGCCAGTAGTGTGGGGGAAGATTACAATGAGCAGTTCTTC. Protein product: CASSVGEDYNEQFF.

In DNA, the CDR3 is TGTGCCAGCAGGCAAATCAGGGGGCCCGGGTTCGGGGAGCAGTACTTC. Its translation is CASRQIRGPGFGEQYF. The chain employs TRBV5-8 and TRBJ2-7, with TRBD1 matching 8 bases. V dropped 5 bases and J dropped 7; count of bases not matched to a gene: 17. The CDR3 is 16 amino acids. Germline assignment: CDR1 SGHTS and CDR2 YDEGEE. The full variable domain, rest sourced from reference TRBV5-8 and TRBJ2-7, is EAGVTQSPTHLIKTRGQQATLRCSPISGHTSVYWYQQALGLGLQFLLWYDEGEERNRGNFPPRFSGRQFPNYSSELNVNALELEDSALYLCASRQIRGPGFGEQYFGPGTRLTVT.

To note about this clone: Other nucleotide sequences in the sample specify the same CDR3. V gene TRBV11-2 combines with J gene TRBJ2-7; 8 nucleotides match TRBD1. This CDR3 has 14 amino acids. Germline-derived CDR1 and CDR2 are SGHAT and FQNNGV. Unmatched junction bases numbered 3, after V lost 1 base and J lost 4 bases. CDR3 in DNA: TGTGCCAGCAGCTTAGGGGGGACAGGTTACGAGCAGTACTTC. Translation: CASSLGGTGYEQYF.

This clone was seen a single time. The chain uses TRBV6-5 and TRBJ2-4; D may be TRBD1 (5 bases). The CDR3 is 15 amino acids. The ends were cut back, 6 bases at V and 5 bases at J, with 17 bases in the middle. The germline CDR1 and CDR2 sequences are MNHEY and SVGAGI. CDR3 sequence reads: CASSPDISRENIQYF. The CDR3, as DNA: TGTGCCAGCAGCCCGGACATCTCTCGGGAAAACATTCAGTACTTC.

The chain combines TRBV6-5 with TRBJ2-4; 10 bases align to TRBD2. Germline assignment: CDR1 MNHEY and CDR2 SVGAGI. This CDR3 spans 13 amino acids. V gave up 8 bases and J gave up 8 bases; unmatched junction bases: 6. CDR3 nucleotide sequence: TGTGCCAGCTCTAGCGGGAGTTGGGACATTCAGTACTTC. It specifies CASSSGSWDIQYF.

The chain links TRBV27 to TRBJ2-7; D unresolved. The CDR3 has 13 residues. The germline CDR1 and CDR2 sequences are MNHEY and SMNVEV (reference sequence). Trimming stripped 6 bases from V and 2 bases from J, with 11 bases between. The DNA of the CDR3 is TGTGCCAGCAGCTATAAAGTGGCCTACGAGCAGTACTTC. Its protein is CASSYKVAYEQYF.

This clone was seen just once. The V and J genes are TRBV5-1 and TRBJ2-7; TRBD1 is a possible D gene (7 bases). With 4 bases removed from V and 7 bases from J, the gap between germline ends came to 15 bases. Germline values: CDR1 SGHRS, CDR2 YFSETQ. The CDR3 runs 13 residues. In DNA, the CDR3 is TGCGCCAGCAGCGGAGGGACAGTGGGAGAGCAGTACTTC. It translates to CASSGGTVGEQYF.

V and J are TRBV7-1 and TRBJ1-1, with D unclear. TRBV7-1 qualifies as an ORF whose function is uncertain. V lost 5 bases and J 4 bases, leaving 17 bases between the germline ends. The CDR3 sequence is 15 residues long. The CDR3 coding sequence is TGTGCCAGCAGCCCGGTTTCCGGAGGAAGCACTGAAGCTTTCTTT. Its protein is CASSPVSGGSTEAFF.

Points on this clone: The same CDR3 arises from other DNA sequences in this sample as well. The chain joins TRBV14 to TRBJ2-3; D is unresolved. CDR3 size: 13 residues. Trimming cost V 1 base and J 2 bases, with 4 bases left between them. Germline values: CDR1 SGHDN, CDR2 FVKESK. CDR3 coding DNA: TGTGCCAGCAGCCAAGGGCACACAGATACGCAGTATTTT. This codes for CASSQGHTDTQYF.

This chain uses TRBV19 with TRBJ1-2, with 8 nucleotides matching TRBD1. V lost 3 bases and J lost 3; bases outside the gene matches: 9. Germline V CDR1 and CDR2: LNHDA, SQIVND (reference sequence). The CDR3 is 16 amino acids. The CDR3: CASSIGQGAPDYGYTF. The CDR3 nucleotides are TGTGCCAGTAGTATCGGCCAGGGGGCTCCTGACTATGGCTACACCTTC.

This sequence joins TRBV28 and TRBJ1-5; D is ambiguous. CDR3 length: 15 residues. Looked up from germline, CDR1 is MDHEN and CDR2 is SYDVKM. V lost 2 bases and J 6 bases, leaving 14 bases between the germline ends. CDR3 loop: CASSLRYSESQPQHF. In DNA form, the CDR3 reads TGTGCCAGCAGTTTACGTTATTCGGAATCTCAGCCCCAGCATTTT.